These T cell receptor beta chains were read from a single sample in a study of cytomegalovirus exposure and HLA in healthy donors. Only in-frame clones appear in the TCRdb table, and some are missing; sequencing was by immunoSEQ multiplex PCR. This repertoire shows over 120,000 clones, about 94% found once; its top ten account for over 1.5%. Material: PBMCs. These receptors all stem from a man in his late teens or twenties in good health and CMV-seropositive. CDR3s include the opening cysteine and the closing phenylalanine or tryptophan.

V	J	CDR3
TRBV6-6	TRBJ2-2	CASSYLAGDTGELFF
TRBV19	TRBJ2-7	CASSIRHLASLDEQYF
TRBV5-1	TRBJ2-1	CASSWTGGYNEQFF
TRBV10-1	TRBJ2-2	CASSRKHRAKNTGELFF
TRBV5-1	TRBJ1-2	CASSLGTGHTF
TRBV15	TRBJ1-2	CATSRGGSYGYTF
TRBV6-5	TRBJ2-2	CASRTRFANTGELFF
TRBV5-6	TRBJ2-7	CASSFMSGGPYEQYF
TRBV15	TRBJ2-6	CATSRGRGTSGTPSGANVLTF
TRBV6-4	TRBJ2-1	CASSDSNGGNEQFF
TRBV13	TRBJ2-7	CASSLGSSGNLYEQYF
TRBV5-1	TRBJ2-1	CASSTRSYNEQFF
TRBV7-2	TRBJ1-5	CASSLVGGGSNQPQHF
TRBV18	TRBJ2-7	CASSPRQGYEQYF